What follows are 27 T cell receptor beta chains derived from one specimen sequenced in a study of blood T cell repertoires in COVID-19. Method: immunoSEQ multiplex PCR; TCRdb's copy keeps in-frame clones and lacks some. The data contain some 180,000 clones, roughly 85% of them singletons. Source material: PBMCs or T cells enriched from blood (not recorded which). Receptor source: a woman in her sixties or seventies in a cohort exposed to, infected with or recovered from COVID-19 (not recorded which).

The count of this clone is one. V usage is TRBV6-2 or TRBV6-3 and J usage is TRBJ2-7; D perhaps matches TRBD1 (5 bases). CDR1 MNHEY and CDR2 SVGEGT come from the germline V gene. V shed 0 bases and J shed 5 bases, with 14 bases lying between them. CDR3 size: 15 residues. The CDR3 protein is CASSYSSTWGHEQYF. For the CDR3, the DNA is TGTGCCAGCAGTTACTCCTCTACCTGGGGCCACGAGCAGTACTTC.

The V gene is TRBV2, the J gene TRBJ2-1, with D possibly being TRBD2 (7 bases). V dropped 5 bases and J dropped 5 bases, with 13 bases sitting between them. Germline CDR1 SNHLY, CDR2 FYNNEI. The CDR3 runs 14 residues. The CDR3 region has the DNA TGTGCCAGCAGTTGGGGAGGGGGGAACAATGAGCAGTTCTTC. It yields the protein CASSWGGGNNEQFF.

V usage is TRBV29-1 and J usage is TRBJ1-5; D might be TRBD1 (5 bases). Trimming stripped 6 bases from V and 4 bases from J, with 13 bases between. This CDR3 spans 13 amino acids. Germline-derived CDR1 and CDR2 are SQVTM and ANQGSEA. The CDR3 DNA follows: TGCAGCGTCCTCGGGGGGTCGAATCAGCCCCAGCATTTT. It yields the protein CSVLGGSNQPQHF. Supplemented by reference TRBV29-1 and TRBJ1-5, the full variable domain reads SAVISQKPSRDICQRGTSLTIQCQVDSQVTMMFWYRQQPGQSLTLIATANQGSEATYESGFVIDKFPISRPNLTFSTLTVSNMSPEDSSIYLCSVLGGSNQPQHFGDGTRLSIL.

The rearrangement uses TRBV7-2 and TRBJ2-7; 11 bases line up with TRBD2. Germline lookup yields CDR1 SGHTA and CDR2 FQGNSA. The CDR3 loop spans 16 amino acids. The ends lost 7 bases at V and 3 bases at J; junction bases unmatched: 11. The CDR3 reads CASTESSGRVGYEQYF. CDR3 coding DNA: TGTGCCAGCACCGAAAGTAGCGGGAGGGTTGGCTACGAGCAGTACTTC.

The gene calls are TRBV28 and TRBJ2-1; 9 bases map to TRBD2. The CDR3 consists of 16 residues. V gave up 8 bases and J gave up 3 bases; unmatched junction bases: 11. Germline V gene lookup returns CDR1 MDHEN and CDR2 SYDVKM. CDR3 nucleotides: TGTGCCAGCCTGACCCCTAGCGGGAAGGGCTACAATGAGCAGTTCTTC. Its protein is CASLTPSGKGYNEQFF. The full variable domain, with the rest looked up from reference TRBV28 and TRBJ2-1, is DVKVTQSSRYLVKRTGEKVFLECVQDMDHENMFWYRQDPGLGLRLIYFSYDVKMKEKGDIPEGYSVSREKKERFSLILESASTNQTSMYLCASLTPSGKGYNEQFFGPGTRLTVL.

This sequence joins TRBV15 and TRBJ1-5, with D unclear. The CDR3 is 13 amino acids. The germline V and J ends were trimmed by 8 bases and 1 base, with 9 bases remaining between them. Germline lookup yields CDR1 LNHNV and CDR2 YYDKDF (reference sequence). The CDR3 sequence is CATSEQSNQPQHF. The CDR3 DNA follows: TGTGCCACCTCGGAACAGAGCAATCAGCCCCAGCATTTT.

CDR3: CASIDGQRQETQYF. CDR3 coding DNA: TGTGCCAGCATCGACGGACAGAGACAAGAGACCCAGTACTTC. The chain couples TRBV5-4 to TRBJ2-5, with a possible D match to TRBD1 (6 bases). Germline V gives CDR1 SGHNT, CDR2 YYREEE (reference sequence). The CDR3 runs 14 residues. Deletions cut 6 bases from V and 2 bases from J, with 14 bases between.

The rearrangement joins TRBV6-1 to TRBJ2-1; 8 bases align to TRBD2. The CDR3 has 15 amino acids. Germline assignment: CDR1 MNHNS and CDR2 SASEGT. Trimming at V came to 2 bases and at J to 9 bases, leaving 9 bases not matched to a gene. Written as DNA, the CDR3 is TGTGCCAGCAGTGAACTGGGACTAGTAAAACCTGAGCAGTTCTTC. Its protein is CASSELGLVKPEQFF.

The V and J genes are TRBV5-1 and TRBJ1-1; 8 positions agree with TRBD1. The CDR3 length is 16 residues. The ends lost 4 bases at V and 4 bases at J; junction bases unmatched: 12. Per germline, CDR1 SGHRS and CDR2 YFSETQ. CDR3 in amino acids: CASSGGTGPGGTEAFF. CDR3 bases: TGCGCCAGCAGCGGAGGGACAGGCCCCGGGGGCACTGAAGCTTTCTTT.

This clone turned up a few times. V gene TRBV10-3 combines with J gene TRBJ1-1; D remains ambiguous. V lost 3 bases, J lost 6 bases, and 14 bases lay in between. The CDR3 is 14 residues long. Looked up from germline, CDR1 is ENHRY and CDR2 is SYGVKD. DNA of the CDR3: TGTGCCATCAGTGACCTTAGGCGGGCATCTGAAGCTTTCTTT. Residues: CAISDLRRASEAFF.

CDR3 sequence reads: CASSSRVGAEAFF. CDR3 coding DNA: TGTGCCAGCAGCTCCCGGGTCGGCGCTGAAGCTTTCTTT. The V and J genes are TRBV7-2 and TRBJ1-1; D not resolved. This CDR3 spans 13 amino acids. In germline, CDR1 is SGHTA, CDR2 FQGNSA. Trimming took 4 bases from V and 6 from J, leaving 12 bases between them.

CDR3 loop: CASSEGVRGNNEQFF. CDR3 DNA: TGTGCCAGCAGCGAAGGCGTCAGGGGGAACAATGAGCAGTTCTTC. This chain links TRBV7-3 with TRBJ2-1; 7 bases agree with TRBD1. The germline V gene encodes CDR1 SGHTA and CDR2 FQGTGA. The V segment lost 5 bases and the J segment 5 bases; nucleotides outside the gene matches: 9. The CDR3 contains 15 residues.

V is TRBV5-6 and J is TRBJ1-2, with 10 nucleotides matching TRBD1. CDR1 and CDR2 from the germline V gene are SGHDT and YYEEEE. Trimming at V came to 3 bases and at J to 5 bases, leaving 4 bases not matched to a gene. The CDR3 totals 14 residues. The DNA of the CDR3 is TGTGCCAGCAGCTCCACGGGACAGGGGTATGGCTACACCTTC. This encodes CASSSTGQGYGYTF.

This clone was seen a handful of times. The CDR3 loop reads CASSLQSGRETQYF. CDR3 coding DNA: TGTGCCAGCAGCCTCCAAAGCGGGAGAGAGACCCAGTACTTC. The chain has TRBV7-9 and TRBJ2-5; TRBD2 matches at 8 bases. Germline values: CDR1 SEHNR, CDR2 FQNEAQ (reference sequence). The CDR3 extends over 14 amino acids. V trimming: 5 bases; J trimming: 4 bases; junction bases outside the gene matches: 6. The full variable domain, its missing parts supplied by reference TRBV7-9 and TRBJ2-5, is DTGVSQNPRHKITKRGQNVTFRCDPISEHNRLYWYRQTLGQGPEFLTYFQNEAQLEKSRLLSDRFSAERPKGSFSTLEIQRTEQGDSAMYLCASSLQSGRETQYFGPGTRLLVL.

The chain employs TRBV5-1 and TRBJ2-1; 8 nucleotides match TRBD2. With V trimmed by 4 bases and J by 4 bases, 10 bases remained unmatched. Germline assignment: CDR1 SGHRS and CDR2 YFSETQ. The CDR3 has 16 amino acids. CDR3 in DNA: TGCGCCAGCAGCCTGTCCCCCCTAGCGGGTTACAATGAGCAGTTCTTC. Protein sequence: CASSLSPLAGYNEQFF.

The genes are TRBV10-1 and TRBJ1-4, with D tentatively TRBD1 (5 bases). Per the germline V gene, CDR1 is WNHNN and CDR2 is SYGVQD (reference sequence). Trimming left V 3 bases short and J 0 bases short, with 5 bases between. CDR3 size: 14 residues. This CDR3 reads CASSDRATNEKLFF. The CDR3 DNA reads TGCGCCAGCAGTGACAGGGCAACTAATGAAAAACTGTTTTTT.

The rearrangement links TRBV10-3 to TRBJ2-3; possible D gene TRBD2, 6 bases. This CDR3 is 16 amino acids long. Per the germline V gene, CDR1 is ENHRY and CDR2 is SYGVKD. The V end was cut by 2 bases, the J end by 2 bases, with 14 bases between. CDR3 DNA: TGTGCCATCAGTGAGGGGTCGGCGGGGCACACAGATACGCAGTATTTT. Translating it yields CAISEGSAGHTDTQYF.

This clone was observed at least ten times. CDR3 DNA: TGTGCCAGCAGCCCTAGCGGGAGCGTCTCTGGGGCCAACGTCCTGACTTTC. Its protein is CASSPSGSVSGANVLTF. This chain links TRBV5-4 with TRBJ2-6; 10 bases align to TRBD2. This CDR3 has 17 residues. Germline V gene lookup returns CDR1 SGHNT and CDR2 YYREEE (reference sequence). V shed 4 bases and J 0 bases; nucleotides not matched to a gene: 4.

The genes are TRBV4-1 and TRBJ2-7; maybe TRBD2 (6 bases). CDR3 size: 18 residues. The V and J ends lost 0 bases and 0 bases respectively, with 18 bases between them. Germline V gene data show CDR1 as MGHRA and CDR2 as YSYEKL. CDR3 loop: CASSQDWLGGLGSYEQYF. The CDR3 coding sequence is TGCGCCAGCAGCCAAGATTGGTTAGGAGGGTTGGGCTCCTACGAGCAGTACTTC.

The DNA of the CDR3 is TGTGCCAGCAGCCAAGGGGGGCGCGGGTCTGAAGCTTTCTTT. It translates to CASSQGGRGSEAFF. V is TRBV3-1 (or the pseudogene TRBV3-2) and J is TRBJ1-1, with a weak D call TRBD1 (6 bases). Per the germline V gene, CDR1 is LGHDT and CDR2 is YNNKEL (reference sequence). The V end was cut by 1 base, the J end by 6 bases, with 12 bases between. This CDR3 contains 14 residues.

The chain uses TRBV7-9 and TRBJ1-1, with D perhaps matching TRBD1 (6 bases). CDR1 is SEHNR and CDR2 is FQNEAQ in the germline V gene (reference sequence). V was trimmed by 4 bases and J by 3 bases, leaving 15 bases between them. The CDR3 totals 15 residues. CDR3 sequence (DNA): TGTGCCAGCAGCTATATACAGGGTGCGGACACTGAAGCTTTCTTT. Protein: CASSYIQGADTEAFF. Filled out from reference TRBV7-9 and TRBJ1-1, the complete variable domain reads DTGVSQNPRHKITKRGQNVTFRCDPISEHNRLYWYRQTLGQGPEFLTYFQNEAQLEKSRLLSDRFSAERPKGSFSTLEIQRTEQGDSAMYLCASSYIQGADTEAFFGQGTRLTVV.

V and J are TRBV18 and TRBJ2-5, with D tentatively TRBD2 (5 bases). The CDR3 runs to 12 residues. V lost 6 bases and J lost 5, with 10 bases in between. Per germline, CDR1 KGHSH and CDR2 LQKENI. The CDR3 sequence is CASSRVGETQYF. CDR3 nucleotides: TGTGCCAGCTCGAGGGTCGGGGAGACCCAGTACTTC.

V is TRBV7-2 and J is TRBJ2-5; 8 nucleotides agree with TRBD2. V shed 4 bases and J 7 bases; nucleotides not matched to a gene: 5. CDR1 is SGHTA, CDR2 FQGNSA, per germline. The CDR3 totals 13 residues. The CDR3 coding sequence is TGTGCCAGCAGCTCTCGCCGGGGGGGGACCCAGTACTTC. Its translation: CASSSRRGGTQYF. Using reference TRBV7-2 and TRBJ2-5 for the parts outside the CDR3, the full variable domain is GAGVSQSPSNKVTEKGKDVELRCDPISGHTALYWYRQSLGQGLEFLIYFQGNSAPDKSGLPSDRFSAERTGGSVSTLTIQRTQQEDSAVYLCASSSRRGGTQYFGPGTRLLVL.

The V and J genes are TRBV7-9 and TRBJ2-3; D gene ambiguous. The CDR3 covers 13 residues. The germline V gene encodes CDR1 SEHNR and CDR2 FQNEAQ (reference sequence). Trimming left V 5 bases short and J 0 bases short, with 6 bases between. CDR3 region: CASSRQSTDTQYF. The CDR3 nucleotides read TGTGCCAGCAGCCGCCAGAGCACAGATACGCAGTATTTT.

This sequence joins TRBV28 and TRBJ1-2, with 8 positions matching TRBD1. Trimming cost V 3 bases and J 9 bases; bases outside gene matches: 12. The CDR3 totals 15 residues. Per the germline V gene, CDR1 is MDHEN and CDR2 is SYDVKM. The CDR3 here is CASSFGGQGAGSYTF. The CDR3 DNA sequence: TGTGCCAGCAGTTTTGGGGGGCAGGGGGCGGGTAGCTACACCTTC.

This chain connects TRBV6-5 to TRBJ1-1, with 9 positions matching TRBD1. CDR1 is MNHEY and CDR2 is SVGAGI in the germline V gene. J was trimmed by 7 bases and V by 7 bases; bases with no gene match: 13. This CDR3 is built from 15 residues. CDR3: CASTYWDRDYNEAFF. The CDR3 DNA reads as TGTGCCAGCACCTATTGGGACAGGGATTATAATGAAGCTTTCTTT.

The J gene is TRBJ1-2, the V gene TRBV14; D call uncertain. V lost 4 bases, J lost 6 bases, and 12 bases lay in between. The CDR3 extends over 13 amino acids. Germline lookup yields CDR1 SGHDN and CDR2 FVKESK. This CDR3 reads CASSPAGINGYTF. CDR3 in DNA: TGTGCCAGCAGCCCCGCGGGGATTAATGGCTACACCTTC.